The next 2 T cell receptor gamma chains were all read from a single sample in a study of gamma-delta T cells after stem cell transplantation. TCRdb re-processed the RT-PCR reads via CATT. The repertoire holds around 1,200 gamma-chain clones, with under 3.5% as singletons. Material for sequencing was gamma-delta T cells. Every receptor here comes from a human donor. It is not recorded whose cells these are; they may come from a transplant donor.

A word on this clone: A much larger clone differs from this one at a single base, so this may be a read error. Other DNA sequences in the sample encode the same CDR3. J is TRGJP and V is TRGV9. The CDR3 contains 17 residues. Germline loops: CDR1 GITISATS, CDR2 ISYDGTV (reference sequence). CDR3 nucleotides: TGTGCCTTGTGGGAGGTTTTATGGGAGTTGGGCAAAAAAATCAAAGTATTT. Its protein product is CALWEVLWELGKKIKVF.

This clone is categorized as medium-sized. V gene TRGV9 combines with J gene TRGJP1. Per germline, CDR1 GITISATS and CDR2 ISYDGTV (reference sequence). V trimming: 2 bases; J trimming: 0 bases; junction bases outside the gene matches: 12. The CDR3 is made up of 18 amino acids. The chain's CDR3 is CALWEGRPPYTTGWFKIF. Here the CDR3 DNA reads TGTGCCTTGTGGGAGGGAAGACCTCCCTATACCACTGGTTGGTTCAAGATATTT.